These 31 T cell receptor beta chains were sequenced from one sample in a study. From the 5' RACE reads, TCRdb called clonotypes with MiXCR, one entry per CDR3 protein. This sample yields 53,000 or so distinct CDR3 sequences, of which approximately 25% are seen a single time; about 3% belongs to the top ten. Sequenced material: tumor-infiltrating naive CD4+ T cells sorted from the breast tumor. Indicated subset: naive CD4+ T cells, CD4+CD45RA+CD25-. The receptors were gathered from a female donor with breast cancer.

In its sample, this clonotype was seen a few times. The CDR3 coding sequence is TGCGCCAGCAGCTTGGGGAACCGGGAGGCAGATACGCAGTATTTT. Amino acid sequence: CASSLGNREADTQYF. V is TRBV5-1 and J is TRBJ2-3; 7 nucleotides agree with TRBD2. The ends lost 0 bases at V and 4 bases at J; junction bases unmatched: 5. The CDR3 is 15 residues long. Germline CDR1 SGHRS, CDR2 YFSETQ.

This clonotype was detected only a few times. CDR3 nucleotides: TGTGCCAGCAAAGAGGGAGGGTTTCTCAACTATGGCTACACCTTC. As protein: CASKEGGFLNYGYTF. The chain joins TRBV27 to TRBJ1-2; D is unresolved. Between the trimmed V and J ends, which lost 7 bases and 2 bases, there was a span of 17 bases. Germline V gene sequence: CDR1 MNHEY, CDR2 SMNVEV (reference sequence). This CDR3 region has 15 residues.

This clonotype was seen repeatedly, ten times or more. The chain recombines TRBV7-6 with TRBJ1-3, with a weak D call TRBD1 (6 bases). The CDR3 spans 17 residues. V shed 0 bases and J shed 0 bases, with 12 bases lying between them. From germline, CDR1 is SGHVS and CDR2 FNYEAQ. CDR3 nucleotide sequence: TGTGCCAGCAGCTTAGCGAGCAGGGGCGCCTCTGGAAACACCATATATTTT. Amino acid sequence: CASSLASRGASGNTIYF.

Many counts were recorded for this clonotype. This sequence joins TRBV27 and TRBJ1-2; 7 bases map to TRBD1. Germline loops: CDR1 MNHEY, CDR2 SMNVEV (reference sequence). The CDR3 runs to 15 residues. Trimming at V came to 5 bases and at J to 3 bases, leaving 9 bases not matched to a gene. The CDR3 here is CASSRDSRIHYGYTF. CDR3 nucleotide sequence: TGTGCCAGCAGTCGGGACAGCCGAATACACTATGGCTACACCTTC.

In its sample, this clonotype was seen a few times. The chain joins TRBV11-2 to TRBJ1-1; D gene unclear. Germline V lookup: CDR1 SGHAT, CDR2 FQNNGV. Trimming pared 2 bases from V and 1 base from J, leaving 5 bases between. This CDR3 spans 13 amino acids. The CDR3: CASSLTRNTEAFF. In DNA, the CDR3 is TGTGCCAGCAGCTTAACAAGGAACACTGAAGCTTTCTTT.

This clonotype has ten or more counts. The V call is TRBV5-1, the J call TRBJ2-5; 7 bases fit TRBD2. The CDR3 has 15 amino acids. Germline V gene lookup returns CDR1 SGHRS and CDR2 YFSETQ. Trimming at V came to 5 bases and at J to 5 bases, leaving 12 bases not matched to a gene. The CDR3 here is CASRAGTTRLETQYF. Written as DNA, the CDR3 is TGCGCCAGCAGAGCCGGGACTACCAGGTTGGAGACCCAGTACTTC.

The CDR3 DNA follows: TGTGCCAGCAGCGTAGGCCCCGGGACCCAAGAGACCCAGTACTTC. This gives the protein CASSVGPGTQETQYF. The chain recombines TRBV9 with TRBJ2-5, with D perhaps assigned TRBD1 or TRBD2 (5 bases each). V was cut by 0 bases and J by 1 base, with 10 bases left in between. The CDR3 is made up of 15 amino acids. Per the germline V gene, CDR1 is SGDLS and CDR2 is YYNGEE. The full variable domain, completed using reference TRBV9 and TRBJ2-5, is DSGVTQTPKHLITATGQRVTLRCSPRSGDLSVYWYQQSLDQGLQFLIQYYNGEERAKGNILERFSAQQFPDLHSELNLSSLELGDSALYFCASSVGPGTQETQYFGPGTRLLVL.

This clonotype came up a few times. The V call is TRBV7-8, the J call TRBJ2-3; D unresolved. CDR3 size: 13 residues. V gave up 4 bases and J gave up 4 bases, with 9 bases separating them. Germline CDR1 reads SGHVS; CDR2 reads FQNEAQ. The chain's CDR3 is CASSSRISDTQYF. DNA of the CDR3: TGTGCCAGCAGCTCACGTATATCAGATACGCAGTATTTT.

The rearrangement joins TRBV5-1 to TRBJ2-5; 8 bases map to TRBD2. V trimming: 1 base; J trimming: 5 bases; junction bases outside the gene matches: 7. The CDR3 has 15 residues. Germline assignment: CDR1 SGHRS and CDR2 YFSETQ. CDR3 sequence: CASSLNSGGGETQYF. In nucleotides, the CDR3 is TGCGCCAGCAGCTTGAACAGCGGGGGAGGGGAGACCCAGTACTTC.

This clonotype turned up a few times. The genes are TRBV5-1 and TRBJ2-1, with 8 nucleotides matching TRBD2. CDR3 length equals 14 residues. Germline lookup yields CDR1 SGHRS and CDR2 YFSETQ. V was pared by 3 bases and J by 5 bases, with 4 bases of the junction left unmatched. For the CDR3, the DNA is TGCGCCAGCAGCTCTACTAGCGGTAACAATGAGCAGTTCTTC. Protein sequence: CASSSTSGNNEQFF.

This clonotype was found a few times. The chain combines TRBV28 with TRBJ1-1; 7 bases are a match to TRBD1. CDR1 MDHEN and CDR2 SYDVKM come from the germline V gene. The CDR3 sequence is 16 residues long. Trimming at V came to 5 bases and at J to 5 bases, leaving 14 bases not matched to a gene. In nucleotides, the CDR3 is TGTGCCAGCAGTCCCCGACAGGGCGCTTTGGGTACTGAAGCTTTCTTT. It codes for CASSPRQGALGTEAFF.

This rearrangement joins TRBV27 to TRBJ2-2, with a possible D match to TRBD2 (5 bases). The length of the CDR3 is 14 residues. V was cut by 2 bases and J by 6 bases, with 10 bases left in between. Germline CDR1 and CDR2: MNHEY and SMNVEV (reference sequence). In DNA, the CDR3 is TGTGCCAGCAGTTTAATCCGGGAAGCCGGGGAGCTGTTTTTT. As protein: CASSLIREAGELFF.

This clonotype was seen many times. The chain uses TRBV7-2 and TRBJ1-2; D gene unclear. With 4 bases removed from V and 5 bases from J, the gap between germline ends came to 20 bases. CDR1 is SGHTA, CDR2 FQGNSA, per germline. CDR3 length: 16 residues. DNA of the CDR3: TGTGCCAGCAGCTCCTCCGGAGCTGGGAGGGCTTATGGCTACACCTTC. Translation: CASSSSGAGRAYGYTF.

This clonotype was seen a single time. The rearrangement links TRBV10-2 to TRBJ1-6; unclear D gene. The CDR3 sequence is 12 residues long. The V and J ends lost 2 bases and 7 bases respectively, with 3 bases between them. In germline, CDR1 is WSHSY, CDR2 SAAADI. CDR3 protein: CASSERNSPLHF. DNA of the CDR3: TGCGCCAGCAGTGAGAGGAATTCACCCCTCCACTTT.

This clonotype was found many times. V usage is TRBV5-1 and J usage is TRBJ2-1, with D uncertain. Per germline, CDR1 SGHRS and CDR2 YFSETQ. The length of the CDR3 is 11 residues. V lost 5 bases, J lost 6 bases, and 6 bases lay in between. CDR3 sequence: CASREGNEQFF. CDR3 nucleotide sequence: TGCGCCAGCAGGGAAGGCAATGAGCAGTTCTTC.

This clonotype was picked up a small number of times. The chain joins TRBV7-3 to TRBJ1-5; D gene ambiguous. V lost 3 bases and J 6 bases, leaving 12 bases between the germline ends. The CDR3 sequence is 14 residues long. CDR1 SGHTA and CDR2 FQGTGA come from the germline V gene. The CDR3 coding sequence is TGTGCCAGCAGCTTCCGGGCAGCCTCTCAGCCCCAGCATTTT. This sequence encodes CASSFRAASQPQHF.

This clonotype was recorded at least ten times. This chain joins TRBV29-1 and TRBJ2-7; D tentatively fits TRBD1 or TRBD2 (5 bases each). Trimming took off 4 bases at V and 1 base at J, with 23 bases between the two ends. There are 17 residues in the CDR3. In germline, CDR1 is SQVTM, CDR2 ANQGSEA. This CDR3 reads CSVASYRTPRNSYEQYF. CDR3 nucleotide sequence: TGCAGCGTTGCATCTTACAGGACTCCCCGGAATTCCTACGAGCAGTACTTC.

This chain joins TRBV2 and TRBJ2-3; 10 positions match TRBD1. CDR3 length: 15 amino acids. Per germline, CDR1 SNHLY and CDR2 FYNNEI. V gave up 9 bases and J gave up 7 bases; unmatched junction bases: 13. As DNA, the CDR3 is TGTGCCAGGGCTGGGACAGGGGCGTCCAGGAATACGCAGTATTTT. Translated, it gives CARAGTGASRNTQYF.

This clonotype appeared a few times. This chain joins TRBV7-2 and TRBJ1-1; TRBD1 agrees at 10 bases. V shed 5 bases and J 1 base; nucleotides not matched to a gene: 10. The CDR3 sequence is 17 residues long. In germline, CDR1 is SGHTA, CDR2 FQGNSA. CDR3 in DNA: TGTGCCAGCAGCGTCTCCGGGACAGGGGCCGGGAACACTGAAGCTTTCTTT. Translating it yields CASSVSGTGAGNTEAFF.

This chain connects TRBV28 to TRBJ2-5, with D maybe TRBD1 (5 bases). Germline V CDR1 and CDR2: MDHEN, SYDVKM. V gave up 5 bases and J gave up 5 bases, with 24 bases separating them. CDR3 length: 17 residues. This chain's CDR3 is CASSPNQRGALRETQYF. The DNA for the CDR3 is TGTGCCAGCAGTCCTAACCAGCGTGGGGCGCTTAGGGAGACCCAGTACTTC.

Many counts were recorded for this clonotype. The rearrangement joins TRBV29-1 to TRBJ2-5; D is unresolved. V lost 5 bases to trimming and J lost 1 base, with 8 bases between them. The CDR3 spans 12 residues. Germline CDR1 reads SQVTM; CDR2 reads ANQGSEA. The CDR3 DNA is TGCAGCGTTACGGGTTCCCAAGAGACCCAGTACTTC. This translates into CSVTGSQETQYF.

This clonotype was seen repeatedly, ten times or more. The V call is TRBV5-1, the J call TRBJ2-1, with 9 bases fitting TRBD1. There are 15 residues in the CDR3. In germline, CDR1 is SGHRS, CDR2 YFSETQ. J lost 10 bases, V lost 3 bases, and 11 bases had no gene match. The DNA of the CDR3 is TGCGCCAGCAGCTCTGCCCTAGGGACAGGGAACGAGCAGTTCTTC. Amino acids: CASSSALGTGNEQFF.

At least ten counts were recorded for this clonotype. V and J are TRBV6-5 and TRBJ2-3; 10 bases match TRBD1. The germline gives CDR1 MNHEY, CDR2 SVGAGI. The CDR3 is 15 amino acids. Germline trimming cut 2 bases from V and 3 bases from J; bases unmatched to any gene: 2. Written as DNA, the CDR3 is TGTGCCAGCAGTTACGGGACAGGGGAAACAGATACGCAGTATTTT. As protein: CASSYGTGETDTQYF.

A remark on this clonotype: At one of its ends the junction is not consistent with the germline gene, which may arise from a read error. V usage is TRBV20-1 and J usage is TRBJ2-3, with 10 bases that match TRBD2. CDR1 is DFQATT and CDR2 is SNEGSKA in the germline V gene (reference sequence). The CDR3 is made up of 20 amino acids. The CDR3 loop is CSARAPVAGGGRIAPDTQYF. Written as DNA, the CDR3 is TGCAGTGCTAGGGCGCCCGTAGCGGGGGGCGGACGGATCGCGCCAGATACGCAGTATTTC.

The table lists this clonotype with a count of one. V gene TRBV27 combines with J gene TRBJ1-3, with D unresolved. Per germline, CDR1 MNHEY and CDR2 SMNVEV (reference sequence). The CDR3 sequence is 13 residues long. Trimming removed 2 bases from V and 4 bases from J, with 6 bases in between. CDR3 protein: CASSLAFGNTIYF. The CDR3 DNA sequence: TGTGCCAGCAGTTTAGCCTTCGGAAACACCATATATTTT.

This clonotype has just a few counts. The rearrangement joins TRBV5-1 to TRBJ1-1, with a weak D call TRBD1 (6 bases). This CDR3 has 13 residues. Germline CDR1 and CDR2: SGHRS and YFSETQ. The V and J ends lost 8 bases and 1 base respectively, with 12 bases between them. The CDR3 loop reads CASNGQPNTEAFF. The CDR3 DNA sequence: TGCGCCAGTAACGGACAGCCGAACACTGAAGCTTTCTTT.

The chain joins TRBV28 to TRBJ2-3, with TRBD2 matching over 7 bases. The CDR3 runs to 14 residues. V gave up 5 bases and J gave up 4 bases; unmatched junction bases: 6. In germline, CDR1 is MDHEN, CDR2 SYDVKM. CDR3 residues: CASSEHLAADTQYF. The DNA for the CDR3 is TGTGCCAGCAGTGAACATCTAGCGGCAGATACGCAGTATTTT.

This clonotype appeared a few times. The chain is built from TRBV28 and TRBJ1-6; no definite D call. The CDR3 covers 16 residues. V lost 6 bases to trimming and J lost 5 bases, with 17 bases between them. The germline gives CDR1 MDHEN, CDR2 SYDVKM. The CDR3 DNA follows: TGTGCCAGCAGCCGGACGACCCAGAATCATAATTCACCCCTCCACTTT. It translates to CASSRTTQNHNSPLHF. The variable domain in full, completed from reference TRBV28 and TRBJ1-6, reads DVKVTQSSRYLVKRTGEKVFLECVQDMDHENMFWYRQDPGLGLRLIYFSYDVKMKEKGDIPEGYSVSREKKERFSLILESASTNQTSMYLCASSRTTQNHNSPLHFGNGTRLTVT.

The chain links TRBV5-8 to TRBJ2-3; D possibly corresponds to TRBD1 (5 bases). The CDR3 has 13 amino acids. V dropped 3 bases and J dropped 4 bases, with 9 bases sitting between them. Germline values: CDR1 SGHTS, CDR2 YDEGEE. The CDR3 nucleotides are TGTGCCAGCAGCTCGAAGGGGCCAGATACGCAGTATTTT. It codes for CASSSKGPDTQYF. The full variable domain, completed using reference TRBV5-8 and TRBJ2-3, is EAGVTQSPTHLIKTRGQQATLRCSPISGHTSVYWYQQALGLGLQFLLWYDEGEERNRGNFPPRFSGRQFPNYSSELNVNALELEDSALYLCASSSKGPDTQYFGPGTRLTVL.

This clonotype occurred many times. This chain uses TRBV6-1 with TRBJ1-2; no clear D gene. The CDR3 runs 14 residues. Germline V gene sequence: CDR1 MNHNS, CDR2 SASEGT. With 6 bases removed from V and 0 bases from J, the gap between germline ends came to 11 bases. The CDR3 reads CASSRTEPNYGYTF. CDR3 in DNA: TGTGCCAGCAGCCGGACCGAACCTAACTATGGCTACACCTTC.

The CDR3 here is CASSPPTAGGLYEQYF. Written as DNA, the CDR3 is TGTGCCAGCAGCCCCCCCACAGCGGGAGGGCTGTACGAGCAGTACTTC. The chain carries TRBV4-2 and TRBJ2-7, with 10 bases that match TRBD2. The ends lost 4 bases at V and 4 bases at J; junction bases unmatched: 10. This CDR3 has 16 residues. Germline CDR1 reads LGHNA; CDR2 reads YNFKEQ.